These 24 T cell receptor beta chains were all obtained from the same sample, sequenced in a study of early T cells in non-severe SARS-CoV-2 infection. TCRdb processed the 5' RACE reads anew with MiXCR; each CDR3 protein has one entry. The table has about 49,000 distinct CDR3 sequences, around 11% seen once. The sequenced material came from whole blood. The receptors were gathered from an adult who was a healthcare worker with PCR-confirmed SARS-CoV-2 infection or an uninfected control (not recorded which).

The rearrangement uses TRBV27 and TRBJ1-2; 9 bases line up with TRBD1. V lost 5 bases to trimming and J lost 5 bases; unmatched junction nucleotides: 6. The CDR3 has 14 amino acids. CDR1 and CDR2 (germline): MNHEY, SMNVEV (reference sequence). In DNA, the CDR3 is TGTGCCAGCAGTCCAGGGGACAGGGTTTATGGCTACACCTTC. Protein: CASSPGDRVYGYTF.

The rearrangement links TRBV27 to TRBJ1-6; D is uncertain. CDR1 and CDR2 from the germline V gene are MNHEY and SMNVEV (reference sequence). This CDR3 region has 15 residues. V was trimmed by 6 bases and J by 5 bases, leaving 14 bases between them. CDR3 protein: CASSRWVTDNSPLHF. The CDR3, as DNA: TGTGCCAGCAGCCGCTGGGTCACGGATAATTCACCCCTCCACTTT.

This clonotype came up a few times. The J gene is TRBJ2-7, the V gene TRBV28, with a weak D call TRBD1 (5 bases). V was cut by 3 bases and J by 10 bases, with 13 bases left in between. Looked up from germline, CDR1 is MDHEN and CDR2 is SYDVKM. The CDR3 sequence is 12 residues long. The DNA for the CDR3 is TGTGCCAGCAGTTTCGCTAGACAGTCCCAGTACTTC. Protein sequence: CASSFARQSQYF.

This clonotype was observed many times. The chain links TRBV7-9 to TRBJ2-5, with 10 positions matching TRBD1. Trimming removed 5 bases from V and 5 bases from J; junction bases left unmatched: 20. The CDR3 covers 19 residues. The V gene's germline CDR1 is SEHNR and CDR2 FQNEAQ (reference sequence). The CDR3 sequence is CASSPTGGEAGIGRETQYF. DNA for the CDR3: TGTGCCAGCAGCCCGACAGGGGGCGAAGCGGGCATAGGGAGGGAGACCCAGTACTTC.

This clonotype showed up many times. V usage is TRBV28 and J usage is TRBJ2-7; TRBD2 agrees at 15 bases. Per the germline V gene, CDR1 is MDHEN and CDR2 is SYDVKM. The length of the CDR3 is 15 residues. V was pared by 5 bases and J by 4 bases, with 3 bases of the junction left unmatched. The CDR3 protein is CASSTGTSGGYEQYF. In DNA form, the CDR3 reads TGTGCCAGCAGTACAGGGACTAGCGGGGGGTACGAGCAGTACTTC.

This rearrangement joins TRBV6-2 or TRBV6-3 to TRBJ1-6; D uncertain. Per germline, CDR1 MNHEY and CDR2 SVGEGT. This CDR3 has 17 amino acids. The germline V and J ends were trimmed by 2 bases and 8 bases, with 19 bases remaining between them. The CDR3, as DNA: TGTGCCAGCAGTTACGTACTTGTGGAAGGCACGGATTCACCCCTCCACTTT. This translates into CASSYVLVEGTDSPLHF.

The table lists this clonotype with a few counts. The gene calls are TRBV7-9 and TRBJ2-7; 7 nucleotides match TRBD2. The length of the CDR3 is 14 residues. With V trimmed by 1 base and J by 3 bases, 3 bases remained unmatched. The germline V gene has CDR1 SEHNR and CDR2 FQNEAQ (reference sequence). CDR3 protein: CASSLVLAHYEQYF. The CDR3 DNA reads TGTGCCAGCAGCTTAGTACTAGCGCACTACGAGCAGTACTTC.

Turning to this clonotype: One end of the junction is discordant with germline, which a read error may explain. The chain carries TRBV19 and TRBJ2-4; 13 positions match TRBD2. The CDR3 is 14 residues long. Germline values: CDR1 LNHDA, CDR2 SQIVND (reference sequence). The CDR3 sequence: CASSFLTSGGPLGF. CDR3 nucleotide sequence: TGTGCCAGTAGTTTCCTGACTAGCGGGGGGCCCCTGGGCTTC.

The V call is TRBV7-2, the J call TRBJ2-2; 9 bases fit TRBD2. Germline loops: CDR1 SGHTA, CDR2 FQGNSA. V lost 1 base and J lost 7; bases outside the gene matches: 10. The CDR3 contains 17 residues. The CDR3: CASSLDPGLAYIGELFF. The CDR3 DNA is TGTGCCAGCAGCTTAGATCCAGGACTAGCGTATATCGGGGAGCTGTTTTTT.

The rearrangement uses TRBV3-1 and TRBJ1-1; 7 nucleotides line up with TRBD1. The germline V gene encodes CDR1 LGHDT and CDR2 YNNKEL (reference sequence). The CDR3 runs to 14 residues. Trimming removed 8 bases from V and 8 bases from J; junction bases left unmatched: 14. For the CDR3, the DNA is TGTGCCAGCGGAGAAACCGGGACAGCAAAGGAAGCTTTCTTT. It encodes CASGETGTAKEAFF.

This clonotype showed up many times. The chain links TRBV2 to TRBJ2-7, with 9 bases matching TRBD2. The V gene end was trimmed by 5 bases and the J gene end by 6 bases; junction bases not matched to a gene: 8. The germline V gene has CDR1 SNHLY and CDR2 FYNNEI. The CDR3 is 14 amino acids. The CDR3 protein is CASSPNLAGSEQYF. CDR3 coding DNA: TGTGCCAGCAGTCCGAACCTAGCGGGAAGCGAGCAGTACTTC.

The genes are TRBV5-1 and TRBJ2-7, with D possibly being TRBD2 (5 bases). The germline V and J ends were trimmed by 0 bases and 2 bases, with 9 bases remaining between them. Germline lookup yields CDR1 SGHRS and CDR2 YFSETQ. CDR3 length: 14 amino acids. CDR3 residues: CASSLAGKTYEQYF. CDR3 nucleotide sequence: TGCGCCAGCAGCTTGGCCGGGAAGACCTACGAGCAGTACTTC.

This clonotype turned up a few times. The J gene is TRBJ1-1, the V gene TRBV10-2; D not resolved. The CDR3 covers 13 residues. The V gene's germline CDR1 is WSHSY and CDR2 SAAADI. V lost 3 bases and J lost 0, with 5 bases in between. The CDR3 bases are TGCGCCAGCAGTGAAAGTATGAACACTGAAGCTTTCTTT. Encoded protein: CASSESMNTEAFF.

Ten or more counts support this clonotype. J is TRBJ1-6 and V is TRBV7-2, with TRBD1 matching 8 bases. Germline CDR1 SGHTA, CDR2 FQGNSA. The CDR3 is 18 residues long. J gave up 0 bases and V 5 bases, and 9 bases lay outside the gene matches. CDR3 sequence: CASSARTGSSSYNSPLHF. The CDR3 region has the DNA TGTGCCAGCAGCGCCCGGACAGGGTCGAGCTCCTATAATTCACCCCTCCACTTT.

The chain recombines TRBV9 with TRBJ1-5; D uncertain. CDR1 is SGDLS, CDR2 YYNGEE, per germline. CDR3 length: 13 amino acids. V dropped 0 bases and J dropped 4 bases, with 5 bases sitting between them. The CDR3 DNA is TGTGCCAGCAGCGTAGCACAGAATCAGCCCCAGCATTTT. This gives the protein CASSVAQNQPQHF.

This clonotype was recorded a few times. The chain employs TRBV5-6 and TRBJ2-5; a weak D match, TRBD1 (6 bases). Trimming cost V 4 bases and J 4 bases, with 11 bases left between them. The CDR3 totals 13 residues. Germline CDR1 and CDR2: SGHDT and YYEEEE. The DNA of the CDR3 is TGTGCCAGCAGCCCACGGGACACAGAGACCCAGTACTTC. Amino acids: CASSPRDTETQYF.

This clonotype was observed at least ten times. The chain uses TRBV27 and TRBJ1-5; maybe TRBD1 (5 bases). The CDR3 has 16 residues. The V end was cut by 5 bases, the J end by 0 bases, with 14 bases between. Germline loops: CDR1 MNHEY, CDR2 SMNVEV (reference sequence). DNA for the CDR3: TGTGCCAGCAGTAGCTCCGGGACCCTTAGCAATCAGCCCCAGCATTTT. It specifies CASSSSGTLSNQPQHF.

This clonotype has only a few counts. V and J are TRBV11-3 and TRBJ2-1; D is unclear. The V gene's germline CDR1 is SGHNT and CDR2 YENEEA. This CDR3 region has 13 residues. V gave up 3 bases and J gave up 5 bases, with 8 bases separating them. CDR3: CASSLRRNNEQFF. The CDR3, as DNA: TGTGCCAGCAGCTTGAGGCGAAACAATGAGCAGTTCTTC.

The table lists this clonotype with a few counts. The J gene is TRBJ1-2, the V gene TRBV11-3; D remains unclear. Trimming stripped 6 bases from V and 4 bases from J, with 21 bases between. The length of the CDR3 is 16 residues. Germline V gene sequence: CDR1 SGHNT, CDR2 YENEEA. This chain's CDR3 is CASSTAGELAAYGYTF. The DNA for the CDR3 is TGTGCCAGCAGTACTGCCGGGGAGCTTGCCGCCTATGGCTACACCTTC.

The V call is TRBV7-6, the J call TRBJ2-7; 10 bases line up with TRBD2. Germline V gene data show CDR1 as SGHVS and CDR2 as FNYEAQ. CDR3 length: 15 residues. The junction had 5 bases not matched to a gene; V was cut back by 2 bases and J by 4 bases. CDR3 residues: CASSLRTSGPYEQYF. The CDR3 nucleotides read TGTGCCAGCAGCTTAAGGACTAGCGGCCCTTACGAGCAGTACTTC. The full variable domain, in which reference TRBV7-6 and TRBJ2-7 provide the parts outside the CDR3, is GAGVSQSPRYKVTKRGQDVALRCDPISGHVSLYWYRQALGQGPEFLTYFNYEAQQDKSGLPNDRFSAERPEGSISTLTIQRTEQRDSAMYRCASSLRTSGPYEQYFGPGTRLTVT.

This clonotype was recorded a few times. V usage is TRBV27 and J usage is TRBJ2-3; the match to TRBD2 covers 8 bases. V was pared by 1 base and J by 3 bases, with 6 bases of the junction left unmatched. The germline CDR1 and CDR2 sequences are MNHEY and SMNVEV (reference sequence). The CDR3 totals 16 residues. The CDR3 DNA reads TGTGCCAGCAGTTTATGGGGCGGGAGGAGGACAGATACGCAGTATTTT. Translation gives CASSLWGGRRTDTQYF.

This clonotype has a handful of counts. The CDR3, as DNA: TGCGCCAGCAGCGGTGGACAGGGGAGCTACGAGCAGTACTTC. It encodes CASSGGQGSYEQYF. The rearrangement uses TRBV5-1 and TRBJ2-7, with 9 positions matching TRBD1. This CDR3 region has 14 residues. Germline CDR1 and CDR2: SGHRS and YFSETQ. After removal of 4 bases from V and 3 bases from J, the junction contained 5 bases not matched to a gene.

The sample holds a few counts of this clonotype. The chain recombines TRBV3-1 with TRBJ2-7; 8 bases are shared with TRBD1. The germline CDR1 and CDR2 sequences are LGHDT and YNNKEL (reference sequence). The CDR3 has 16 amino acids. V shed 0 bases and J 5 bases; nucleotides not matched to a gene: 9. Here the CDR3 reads CASSQEDLQGGDEQYF. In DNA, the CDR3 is TGTGCCAGCAGCCAAGAGGACCTACAGGGGGGCGACGAGCAGTACTTC.

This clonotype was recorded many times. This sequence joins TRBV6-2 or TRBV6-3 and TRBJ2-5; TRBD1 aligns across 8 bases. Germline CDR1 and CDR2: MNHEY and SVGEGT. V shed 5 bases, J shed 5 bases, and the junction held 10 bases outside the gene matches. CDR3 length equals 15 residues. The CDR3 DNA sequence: TGTGCCAGCAGTGCGGACAGGGATGGCGCGGAGACCCAGTACTTC. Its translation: CASSADRDGAETQYF.